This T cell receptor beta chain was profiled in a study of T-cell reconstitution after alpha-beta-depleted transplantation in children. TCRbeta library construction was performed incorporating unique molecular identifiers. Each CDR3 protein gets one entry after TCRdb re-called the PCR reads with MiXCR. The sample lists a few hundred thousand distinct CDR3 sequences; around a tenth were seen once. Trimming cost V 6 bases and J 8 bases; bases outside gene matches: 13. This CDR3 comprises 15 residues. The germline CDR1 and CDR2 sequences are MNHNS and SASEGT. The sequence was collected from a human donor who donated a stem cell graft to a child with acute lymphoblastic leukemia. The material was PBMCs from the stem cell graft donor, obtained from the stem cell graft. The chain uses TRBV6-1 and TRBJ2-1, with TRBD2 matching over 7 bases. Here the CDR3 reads CASRMGRELIYEQFF. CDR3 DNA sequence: TGTGCCAGCAGAATGGGGCGGGAGTTGATCTATGAGCAGTTCTTC.